These 22 T cell receptor beta chains originate from one sample sequenced in a study of the immune and genomic landscape of osteosarcoma (dated by TCRdb to between 2020 and 2021). Libraries were built with the immunoSEQ multiplex PCR assay. Entries here come from immuneACCESS through TCRdb and include only in-frame sequences with V and J called. Some clones fail to appear in such tables; in the studies checked, an unresolved V gene covers under half of the shortfall, and the cause of the remainder is unknown. The sample has 6,000 to 7,000 clones on record, 65% to 80% of them singletons. The leading ten clones occupy roughly 15% of the sample. The specimens were post-treatment primary, local recurrence and metastasis tumors obtained from patients with a poor prognosis. Sequencing was performed on osteosarcoma tumor tissue from the lung. Receptors originate from a human donor with osteosarcoma.

V and J are TRBV7-9 and TRBJ2-1; the D call may be TRBD1 or TRBD2 (5 bases each). V was pared by 3 bases and J by 9 bases, with 18 bases between. Germline V gene data show CDR1 as SEHNR and CDR2 as FQNEAQ (reference sequence). CDR3 length equals 15 residues. DNA of the CDR3: TGTGCCAGCAGCTTTGTGAGGGGCCGGGTTATTGAGCAGTTCTTC. It specifies CASSFVRGRVIEQFF.

The V and J genes are TRBV19 and TRBJ2-7; D possibly corresponds to TRBD2 (5 bases). CDR3 length equals 12 residues. The germline CDR1 and CDR2 sequences are LNHDA and SQIVND (reference sequence). V gave up 3 bases and J gave up 7 bases, with 10 bases separating them. This CDR3 reads CASSILRGEQYF. DNA of the CDR3: TGTGCCAGTAGTATTTTGCGAGGGGAGCAGTACTTC.

CDR3 DNA: TGTGCCAGCAGTTCAAGAGTCCACGAGCAGTACTTC. Its protein product is CASSSRVHEQYF. This rearrangement joins TRBV28 to TRBJ2-7; D is ambiguous. Trimming cost V 4 bases and J 5 bases, with 9 bases left between them. This CDR3 spans 12 amino acids. Germline V gene lookup returns CDR1 MDHEN and CDR2 SYDVKM. The full variable domain, with the rest looked up from reference TRBV28 and TRBJ2-7, is DVKVTQSSRYLVKRTGEKVFLECVQDMDHENMFWYRQDPGLGLRLIYFSYDVKMKEKGDIPEGYSVSREKKERFSLILESASTNQTSMYLCASSSRVHEQYFGPGTRLTVT.

The chain joins TRBV5-6 to TRBJ1-3; D is uncertain. This CDR3 region has 14 residues. The ends were cut back, 3 bases at V and 0 bases at J, with 7 bases in the middle. CDR1 is SGHDT and CDR2 is YYEEEE in the germline V gene. CDR3 nucleotide sequence: TGTGCCAGCAGCTACGATTTCTCTGGAAACACCATATATTTT. Residues: CASSYDFSGNTIYF. Filled out from reference TRBV5-6 and TRBJ1-3, the complete variable domain reads DAGVTQSPTHLIKTRGQQVTLRCSPKSGHDTVSWYQQALGQGPQFIFQYYEEEERQRGNFPDRFSGHQFPNYSSELNVNALLLGDSALYLCASSYDFSGNTIYFGEGSWLTVV.

This chain links TRBV27 with TRBJ1-4, with unresolved D. Trimming removed 5 bases at V and 0 bases at J, with 7 bases between. CDR3 size: 14 residues. The V gene's germline CDR1 is MNHEY and CDR2 SMNVEV (reference sequence). CDR3: CASSARTTNEKLFF. CDR3 coding DNA: TGTGCCAGCAGTGCCCGGACAACTAATGAAAAACTGTTTTTT.

The chain employs TRBV7-7 and TRBJ2-2; 7 positions match TRBD1. The CDR3 sequence is 15 residues long. Germline CDR1 SSHAT, CDR2 FNYEAQ (reference sequence). Unmatched junction bases numbered 5, after V lost 5 bases and J lost 2 bases. The CDR3 DNA sequence: TGTGCCAGCAGCCCCGGGACAGTCAACACCGGGGAGCTGTTTTTT. This codes for CASSPGTVNTGELFF.

The rearrangement joins TRBV11-2 to TRBJ2-5; D possibly corresponds to TRBD2 (5 bases). The CDR3 is 14 amino acids. In germline, CDR1 is SGHAT, CDR2 FQNNGV. Trimming took 2 bases from V and 3 from J, leaving 10 bases between them. This CDR3 reads CASSLSGVKETQYF. DNA of the CDR3: TGTGCCAGCAGCTTAAGCGGAGTAAAAGAGACCCAGTACTTC. The full variable domain, its missing parts supplied by reference TRBV11-2 and TRBJ2-5, is EAGVAQSPRYKIIEKRQSVAFWCNPISGHATLYWYQQILGQGPKLLIQFQNNGVVDDSQLPKDRFSAERLKGVDSTLKIQPAKLEDSAVYLCASSLSGVKETQYFGPGTRLLVL.

The V call is TRBV7-6, the J call TRBJ2-2, with D possibly matching TRBD2 (7 bases). The V and J ends lost 2 bases and 3 bases respectively, with 31 bases between them. From germline, CDR1 is SGHVS and CDR2 FNYEAQ. The CDR3 has 22 residues. CDR3 in amino acids: CASSLWLHPNIRRGPHTGELFF. The CDR3 nucleotides read TGTGCCAGCAGCTTATGGCTACACCCCAATATCAGGCGGGGGCCACACACCGGGGAGCTGTTTTTT.

The V call is TRBV19, the J call TRBJ2-5; D may be TRBD1 (6 bases). The CDR3 runs to 15 residues. Germline CDR1 LNHDA, CDR2 SQIVND (reference sequence). V was cut by 4 bases and J by 1 base, with 13 bases left in between. CDR3 sequence (DNA): TGTGCCAGTAGTACAGGACAGATCCCCCAAGAGACCCAGTACTTC. Translating it yields CASSTGQIPQETQYF. The full variable domain, rest sourced from reference TRBV19 and TRBJ2-5, is DGGITQSPKYLFRKEGQNVTLSCEQNLNHDAMYWYRQDPGQGLRLIYYSQIVNDFQKGDIAEGYSVSREKKESFPLTVTSAQKNPTAFYLCASSTGQIPQETQYFGPGTRLLVL.

This chain joins TRBV4-2 and TRBJ2-2; D is ambiguous. V lost 4 bases to trimming and J lost 0 bases, with 9 bases between them. The CDR3 sequence is 15 residues long. Germline lookup yields CDR1 LGHNA and CDR2 YNFKEQ. The DNA of the CDR3 is TGTGCCAGCAGCCGTTTAGCTGCGAACACCGGGGAGCTGTTTTTT. Amino acid sequence: CASSRLAANTGELFF.

The chain has TRBV5-1 and TRBJ1-1, with a weak D call TRBD1 (5 bases). The germline V gene encodes CDR1 SGHRS and CDR2 YFSETQ. CDR3 length equals 14 residues. Trimming took off 3 bases at V and 3 bases at J, with 12 bases between the two ends. The CDR3 loop is CASSSGTVDTEAFF. CDR3 DNA: TGCGCCAGCAGCTCCGGGACGGTGGACACTGAAGCTTTCTTT.

This clone turned up a few times. The CDR3 reads CAWGGDRGSYNEQFF. CDR3 bases: TGTGCCTGGGGGGGAGACAGGGGATCCTACAATGAGCAGTTCTTC. The V gene is TRBV30, the J gene TRBJ2-1; 8 nucleotides match TRBD1. V shed 5 bases and J 1 base; nucleotides not matched to a gene: 7. The CDR3 is made up of 15 amino acids. Per the germline V gene, CDR1 is GTSNPN and CDR2 is SVGIG (reference sequence).

The chain joins TRBV5-1 to TRBJ1-4; 8 nucleotides align to TRBD1. CDR1 is SGHRS, CDR2 YFSETQ, per germline. This CDR3 has 18 residues. The ends lost 2 bases at V and 2 bases at J; junction bases unmatched: 11. In nucleotides, the CDR3 is TGCGCCAGCAGCTTATACTCGGGACAGGATAGGACTAATGAAAAACTGTTTTTT. Protein sequence: CASSLYSGQDRTNEKLFF.

This clone was found a few times. The chain has TRBV9 and TRBJ2-5, with 11 bases aligning to TRBD2. Per germline, CDR1 SGDLS and CDR2 YYNGEE. The ends lost 3 bases at V and 5 bases at J; junction bases unmatched: 6. The CDR3 has 15 amino acids. In nucleotides, the CDR3 is TGTGCCAGCAGCGGTACTAGCGGGGGTATTGAGACCCAGTACTTC. Amino acid sequence: CASSGTSGGIETQYF. The full variable domain, with the rest looked up from reference TRBV9 and TRBJ2-5, is DSGVTQTPKHLITATGQRVTLRCSPRSGDLSVYWYQQSLDQGLQFLIQYYNGEERAKGNILERFSAQQFPDLHSELNLSSLELGDSALYFCASSGTSGGIETQYFGPGTRLLVL.

This chain joins TRBV4-3 and TRBJ2-5, with TRBD2 as a possible D gene (6 bases). The DNA end is more similar to TRBJ2-7, so the J call may be wrong. Germline V gene data show CDR1 as LGHNA and CDR2 as YSLEER. There are 16 residues in the CDR3. The CDR3 nucleotides are TGCGCCAGCAGCCAAGAGCCGGAGGGAGGCTCCTACGAGCAGTACTTC. This codes for CASSQEPEGGSYEQYF.

The gene calls are TRBV11-2 and TRBJ2-1; possible D gene TRBD2, 6 bases. With 5 bases removed from V and 4 bases from J, the gap between germline ends came to 12 bases. The CDR3 has 14 residues. Per germline, CDR1 SGHAT and CDR2 FQNNGV. CDR3 in amino acids: CASSTTGDYNEQFF. The CDR3 nucleotides read TGTGCCAGCAGCACGACGGGGGATTACAATGAGCAGTTCTTC.

By share, this clone ranks as medium-sized. The chain is built from TRBV29-1 and TRBJ1-2; 7 nucleotides align to TRBD1. The CDR3 totals 13 residues. V shed 5 bases, J shed 5 bases, and the junction held 8 bases outside the gene matches. Germline CDR1 reads SQVTM; CDR2 reads ANQGSEA. CDR3 sequence: CSVRLGQSYGYTF. The CDR3 DNA reads TGCAGCGTTCGCTTGGGACAGTCTTATGGCTACACCTTC.

The J gene is TRBJ1-3, the V gene TRBV6-5; D call uncertain. The CDR3 contains 15 residues. Germline-derived CDR1 and CDR2 are MNHEY and SVGAGI. V was trimmed by 0 bases and J by 0 bases, leaving 6 bases between them. The CDR3 reads CASSYSEGSGNTIYF. The CDR3 nucleotides are TGTGCCAGCAGTTACTCGGAGGGCTCTGGAAACACCATATATTTT.

The J gene is TRBJ2-7, the V gene TRBV14; D possibly uses TRBD1 or TRBD2 (5 bases each). Germline V gives CDR1 SGHDN, CDR2 FVKESK. This CDR3 comprises 16 residues. Trimming shortened V by 4 bases and J by 2 bases, and 18 bases separated the two germline ends. CDR3 sequence reads: CASSRTGPIQAYEQYF. As DNA, the CDR3 is TGTGCCAGCAGCCGCACGGGACCTATACAAGCCTACGAGCAGTACTTC.

V and J are TRBV2 and TRBJ2-1; 7 positions match TRBD2. The CDR3 totals 15 residues. Unmatched junction bases numbered 7, after V lost 2 bases and J lost 6 bases. Germline V gene data show CDR1 as SNHLY and CDR2 as FYNNEI. Here the CDR3 DNA reads TGTGCCAGCAGTGAATATAGCGGGCTCCGCAATGAGCAGTTCTTC. Its protein product is CASSEYSGLRNEQFF.

The J gene is TRBJ2-1, the V gene TRBV9; tentatively, D is TRBD1 (5 bases). Germline V gene data show CDR1 as SGDLS and CDR2 as YYNGEE. The length of the CDR3 is 16 residues. V was cut by 3 bases and J by 8 bases, with 21 bases left in between. The CDR3 is CASSGTPLAVGDEQFF. The CDR3, as DNA: TGTGCCAGCAGCGGCACCCCCCTGGCGGTAGGGGATGAGCAGTTCTTC.

The chain uses TRBV11-2 and TRBJ2-1, with D maybe TRBD2 (7 bases). V dropped 5 bases and J dropped 11 bases, with 25 bases sitting between them. Germline V gene sequence: CDR1 SGHAT, CDR2 FQNNGV. The CDR3 length is 16 residues. CDR3 coding DNA: TGTGCCAGCAGCATGGTATTTACGGGGAGGGGGTCTAAGCAGTTCTTC. Translation: CASSMVFTGRGSKQFF.